This TCR beta chain originates from a study of shared clonotypes between healthy human individuals. Across several immunoSEQ plates, the genomic DNA of each subset was split evenly. Produced via immunoSEQ multiplex PCR; TCRdb's table is partial and in-frame only. The profile covers 500,000 to 650,000 clones, with around 77% appearing a single time and about 12% taken by the ten largest. The donors were adults (healthy and HIV-negative) with no recent acute infections or vaccinations. When samples were unsorted, some 84 million PBMCs were used for genomic DNA. Germline V gene lookup returns CDR1 SGHDT and CDR2 YYEEEE. This CDR3 is built from 15 residues. Deletions cut 4 bases from V and 0 bases from J, with 11 bases between. This clone has only one observation.

Sequencing was carried out using PBMCs. The chain links TRBV5-6 to TRBJ1-3; D is possibly TRBD1 (5 bases). This TCR came from a middle-aged woman in good health. Some clones in this sample may be carry-over from other donors' samples. CDR3 sequence: CASSPGPNSGNTIYF. CDR3 sequence (DNA): TGTGCCAGCAGCCCGGGGCCGAACTCTGGAAACACCATATATTTT.